This T cell receptor (beta chain) was observed in a study of cytomegalovirus exposure and HLA in healthy donors. Findings and caveats of the study: Follow-up analysis later connected one missense variant in DCLRE1C with trimming of TCR beta V- and J-genes. Earlier analysis looked at TCR beta V segments, and most were productive about 87% or about 30% of the time. Presence/absence comparisons presumed near-even sequencing depth among donors.

The PCR used 60 Vbeta and 13 Jbeta primers. Some clones are missing from TCRdb's copy, which holds only in-frame ones; the method was immunoSEQ multiplex PCR. The sample holds roughly 160,000 clones, roughly 85% seen once. A remark on this clone: Antigen unknown.

V was pared by 1 base and J by 7 bases, with 18 bases between. Germline CDR1 GTSNPN, CDR2 SVGIG (reference sequence). The CDR3 has 15 amino acids. This clonotype was sampled from a woman aged 30 to 39 in good health and CMV-seronegative. The chain combines TRBV30 with TRBJ2-3; unclear D gene. The sample was PBMCs. The CDR3 protein is CAWSGISVERNTQYF. For the CDR3, the DNA is TGTGCCTGGAGTGGGATAAGCGTCGAAAGAAATACGCAGTATTTT.